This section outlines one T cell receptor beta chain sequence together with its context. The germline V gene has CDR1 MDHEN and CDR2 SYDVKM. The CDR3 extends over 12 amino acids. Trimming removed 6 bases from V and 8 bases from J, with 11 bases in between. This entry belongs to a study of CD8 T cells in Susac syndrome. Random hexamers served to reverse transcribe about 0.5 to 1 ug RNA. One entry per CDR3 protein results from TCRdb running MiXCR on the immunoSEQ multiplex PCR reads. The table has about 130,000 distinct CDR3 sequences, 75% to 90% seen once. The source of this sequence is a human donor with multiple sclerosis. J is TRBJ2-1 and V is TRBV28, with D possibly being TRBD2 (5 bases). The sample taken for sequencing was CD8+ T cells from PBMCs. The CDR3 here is CASSGDIDEQFF. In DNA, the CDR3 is TGTGCCAGCAGCGGGGATATAGATGAGCAGTTCTTC.